This T cell receptor (beta chain) was documented in a study of immune evolution from preneoplasia to lung adenocarcinoma. Study-level points and caveats: Top clone share appeared to fall from AAH through AIS, MIA, adenocarcinoma. Compared with EGFR-mutant or double wild-type lesions, KRAS-mutant nodules were more clonal. Later-stage lesions appeared to have more T cells, more diversity, less clonality.

With respect to this clone: The antigen is not known.

After pathologic assessment, macro-dissection selected premalignant or tumor cells for extraction. Using immunoSEQ multiplex PCR, the repertoire was profiled, and TCRdb retains in-frame clones only, with some absent. The profile shows some 8,200 clones, approximately 80% of them singletons. The sequenced sample was FFPE invasive lung adenocarcinoma tissue. This TCR was recovered from a person aged 45 to 69 with lung adenocarcinoma.

CDR3 bases: TGTGCCAGCAGCTCGTCGTTTGACAACCGAGGTGGCTACACCTTC. It translates to CASSSSFDNRGGYTF. The rearrangement uses TRBV7-9 and TRBJ1-2; D not resolved. Germline V gives CDR1 SEHNR, CDR2 FQNEAQ (reference sequence). Trimming left V 4 bases short and J 7 bases short, with 19 bases between. This CDR3 has 15 residues.